These 26 T cell receptor beta chains were sequenced from one sample in a study of shared clonotypes between healthy human individuals. Profiling relied on immunoSEQ multiplex PCR, and the TCRdb table lists in-frame clones only, not all of them. The sample gives approximately 470,000 clones, over 75% of which show up once; 9.5% to 15% is in the top ten. The sample comprised PBMCs. The receptors were sampled from a woman aged 40-49 years in good health. Some clones in this sample may be carry-over from other donors' samples.

J is TRBJ1-1 and V is TRBV27, with a weak D call TRBD1 (5 bases). Per the germline V gene, CDR1 is MNHEY and CDR2 is SMNVEV (reference sequence). The CDR3 is 15 residues long. The V end lost 0 bases, the J end lost 3 bases, and 11 bases lay between the germline ends. The CDR3 region is CASSLSRGVDTEAFF. The CDR3 region has the DNA TGTGCCAGCAGTTTATCGCGAGGGGTGGACACTGAAGCTTTCTTT.

Of note for this clone: This likely came from a read error, as a far larger clone is one base away. V and J are TRBV30 and TRBJ1-2; 8 bases are a match to TRBD1. J gave up 8 bases and V 1 base, and 6 bases lay outside the gene matches. Germline V lookup: CDR1 GTSNPN, CDR2 SVGIG (reference sequence). The CDR3 has 13 amino acids. In DNA, the CDR3 is TGTGCCTGGAGTGCGGACAGGGTAAGAGGCTACACCTTC. Translating gives CAWSADRVRGYTF. The full variable domain, with the rest looked up from reference TRBV30 and TRBJ1-2, is SQTIHQWPATLVQPVGSPLSLECTVEGTSNPNLYWYRQAAGRGLQLLFYSVGIGQISSEVPQNLSASRPQDRQFILSSKKLLLSDSGFYLCAWSADRVRGYTFGSGTRLTVV.

About this clone: Other nucleotide sequences in the sample specify the same CDR3. The chain combines TRBV20-1 with TRBJ2-2; D not certain. V was shortened by 4 bases and J by 2 bases, with 2 bases between the two germline ends. This CDR3 comprises 11 residues. Germline V lookup: CDR1 DFQATT, CDR2 SNEGSKA (reference sequence). Here the CDR3 DNA reads TGCAGTGCTACAAACACCGGGGAGCTGTTTTTT. Encoded protein: CSATNTGELFF.

CDR3 in DNA: TGTGCCAGCAGTGAATTGCGGACGTACACCGGGGAGCTGTTTTTT. Its protein is CASSELRTYTGELFF. The chain recombines TRBV2 with TRBJ2-2; unclear D gene. CDR1 is SNHLY, CDR2 FYNNEI, per germline. The germline V and J ends were trimmed by 2 bases and 3 bases, with 10 bases remaining between them. The CDR3 loop spans 15 amino acids.

The chain recombines TRBV19 with TRBJ2-3; the match to TRBD1 covers 7 bases. Germline V gives CDR1 LNHDA, CDR2 SQIVND (reference sequence). The ends lost 5 bases at V and 2 bases at J; junction bases unmatched: 10. The CDR3 loop spans 16 amino acids. The CDR3 DNA reads TGTGCCAGTAGTGGGACAGTCAACCTATTCACAGATACGCAGTATTTT. It encodes CASSGTVNLFTDTQYF. Complete variable domain (other parts from reference TRBV19 and TRBJ2-3): DGGITQSPKYLFRKEGQNVTLSCEQNLNHDAMYWYRQDPGQGLRLIYYSQIVNDFQKGDIAEGYSVSREKKESFPLTVTSAQKNPTAFYLCASSGTVNLFTDTQYFGPGTRLTVL.

This clone was picked up one time. The chain employs TRBV5-1 and TRBJ1-1, with D tentatively TRBD1 (5 bases). Per the germline V gene, CDR1 is SGHRS and CDR2 is YFSETQ. V was clipped by 4 bases and J by 0 bases, with 10 bases between them. The length of the CDR3 is 14 residues. Here the CDR3 DNA reads TGCGCCAGCAGCGCCGACAGAATGAACACTGAAGCTTTCTTT. It specifies CASSADRMNTEAFF.

The gene calls are TRBV4-1 and TRBJ1-4; D possibly corresponds to TRBD1 (5 bases). Trimming removed 0 bases from V and 8 bases from J, with 16 bases in between. This CDR3 has 16 amino acids. Germline V gives CDR1 MGHRA, CDR2 YSYEKL. The CDR3 DNA is TGCGCCAGCAGCCAAGAGGCCGGGACCGTCTTCGAAAAACTGTTTTTT. Its protein is CASSQEAGTVFEKLFF.

The chain is built from TRBV5-1 and TRBJ2-1, with 8 bases fitting TRBD2. The germline CDR1 and CDR2 sequences are SGHRS and YFSETQ. V shed 6 bases, J shed 4 bases, and the junction held 9 bases outside the gene matches. The CDR3 consists of 15 residues. CDR3: CASNGRGEWYNEQFF. The CDR3 DNA reads as TGCGCCAGCAACGGGAGGGGGGAATGGTACAATGAGCAGTTCTTC. The full variable domain, with the rest looked up from reference TRBV5-1 and TRBJ2-1, is KAGVTQTPRYLIKTRGQQVTLSCSPISGHRSVSWYQQTPGQGLQFLFEYFSETQRNKGNFPGRFSGRQFSNSRSEMNVSTLELGDSALYLCASNGRGEWYNEQFFGPGTRLTVL.

About this clone itself: Other DNA sequences within the sample encode an identical CDR3. The rearrangement uses TRBV18 and TRBJ2-5, with D hard to call. The germline V gene has CDR1 KGHSH and CDR2 LQKENI. CDR3 length: 12 amino acids. V lost 3 bases to trimming and J lost 2 bases, with 4 bases between them. Written as DNA, the CDR3 is TGTGCCAGCTCACCGGGGCAAGAGACCCAGTACTTC. Encoded protein: CASSPGQETQYF. Complete variable domain (other parts from reference TRBV18 and TRBJ2-5): NAGVMQNPRHLVRRRGQEARLRCSPMKGHSHVYWYRQLPEEGLKFMVYLQKENIIDESGMPKERFSAEFPKEGPSILRIQQVVRGDSAAYFCASSPGQETQYFGPGTRLLVL.

The table lists this clone with a count of one. This CDR3 reads CASSLSLPQHF. CDR3 in DNA: TGTGCCAGCAGTTTGTCCCTTCCCCAGCATTTT. The rearrangement uses TRBV28 and TRBJ1-5; D remains ambiguous. The germline V gene encodes CDR1 MDHEN and CDR2 SYDVKM. V was shortened by 3 bases and J by 10 bases, with 7 bases between the two germline ends. This CDR3 has 11 amino acids.

The chain links TRBV28 to TRBJ1-1; unclear D gene. V shed 6 bases and J shed 0 bases, with 20 bases lying between them. Per the germline V gene, CDR1 is MDHEN and CDR2 is SYDVKM. This CDR3 contains 17 residues. For the CDR3, the DNA is TGTGCCAGCAGCCCCCCACTTCGCGCCATAATGAACACTGAAGCTTTCTTT. Translating gives CASSPPLRAIMNTEAFF.

This chain uses TRBV5-1 with TRBJ2-7; a possible D gene is TRBD1 (6 bases). Trimming removed 0 bases at V and 2 bases at J, with 12 bases between. This CDR3 is 15 amino acids long. The germline gives CDR1 SGHRS, CDR2 YFSETQ. The CDR3 bases are TGCGCCAGCAGCTTGGAGGACAGCTATACCTACGAGCAGTACTTC. Translated, it gives CASSLEDSYTYEQYF. Complete variable domain (other parts from reference TRBV5-1 and TRBJ2-7): KAGVTQTPRYLIKTRGQQVTLSCSPISGHRSVSWYQQTPGQGLQFLFEYFSETQRNKGNFPGRFSGRQFSNSRSEMNVSTLELGDSALYLCASSLEDSYTYEQYFGPGTRLTVT.

As to this clone: Given a far larger clone just one base away, this is likely a sequencing read error. This chain's CDR3 is CASRLNEKLSF. CDR3 in DNA: TGTGCCAGCAGGCTAAATGAAAAACTGTCTTTT. The genes are TRBV28 and TRBJ1-4; no firm D call. The CDR3 totals 11 residues. Germline CDR1 reads MDHEN; CDR2 reads SYDVKM. The full variable domain, with the rest looked up from reference TRBV28 and TRBJ1-4, is DVKVTQSSRYLVKRTGEKVFLECVQDMDHENMFWYRQDPGLGLRLIYFSYDVKMKEKGDIPEGYSVSREKKERFSLILESASTNQTSMYLCASRLNEKLSFGSGTQLSVL.

This clone was detected many times. The chain carries TRBV6-5 and TRBJ1-2, with a tentative D call TRBD1 (5 bases). Deletions cut 5 bases from V and 8 bases from J, with 15 bases between. The CDR3 has 13 residues. Looked up from germline, CDR1 is MNHEY and CDR2 is SVGAGI. CDR3 bases: TGTGCCAGCAGTCCGACCCGGGGGGACGGCTACACCTTC. Its protein is CASSPTRGDGYTF.

CDR3 region: CASSPAPPYEQYF. The CDR3 nucleotides read TGTGCCAGCAGCCCCGCCCCTCCCTACGAGCAGTACTTC. The J gene is TRBJ2-7, the V gene TRBV28; D is undetermined. With 6 bases removed from V and 2 bases from J, the gap between germline ends came to 11 bases. There are 13 residues in the CDR3. The V gene's germline CDR1 is MDHEN and CDR2 SYDVKM.

In nucleotides, the CDR3 is TGTGCCAGCAGCTTAGAGGTTAGGGCGCATGAGCAGTTCTTC. It codes for CASSLEVRAHEQFF. The V gene is TRBV7-2, the J gene TRBJ2-1; D uncertain. V was pared by 1 base and J by 8 bases, with 12 bases between. Germline assignment: CDR1 SGHTA and CDR2 FQGNSA. CDR3 length equals 14 residues.

The rearrangement uses TRBV27 and TRBJ2-3; no clear D. The V end was cut by 1 base, the J end by 3 bases, with 11 bases between. Germline V gene data show CDR1 as MNHEY and CDR2 as SMNVEV (reference sequence). The CDR3 has 15 amino acids. The CDR3 spells CASSLFTVGTDTQYF. The CDR3 DNA follows: TGTGCCAGCAGTTTATTTACGGTGGGGACAGATACGCAGTATTTT.

V and J are TRBV30 and TRBJ1-1, with TRBD1 matching over 9 bases. The CDR3 sequence is 15 residues long. Trimming cost V 0 bases and J 11 bases; bases outside gene matches: 13. CDR1 and CDR2 (germline): GTSNPN, SVGIG (reference sequence). DNA for the CDR3: TGTGCCTGGAGTGTGGGGGGGACAGGGAGAAACCCGGCTTTCTTT. This encodes CAWSVGGTGRNPAFF.

CDR3 sequence: CASSPGWGAGELFF. The CDR3 coding sequence is TGTGCCAGCAGCCCCGGGTGGGGGGCCGGGGAGCTGTTTTTT. This chain connects TRBV11-3 to TRBJ2-2; D may be TRBD2 (6 bases). Germline-derived CDR1 and CDR2 are SGHNT and YENEEA. V shed 5 bases and J shed 6 bases, with 13 bases lying between them. This CDR3 region has 14 residues.

The J gene is TRBJ2-3, the V gene TRBV6-1; a weak D match, TRBD2 (6 bases). Germline V gene data show CDR1 as MNHNS and CDR2 as SASEGT. Trimming cost V 8 bases and J 7 bases, with 22 bases left between them. The CDR3 extends over 15 amino acids. The CDR3 here is CASGSRAGTTYTQYF. The CDR3 nucleotides are TGTGCCAGCGGGTCCCGGGCGGGAACAACATATACGCAGTATTTT.

The chain links TRBV30 to TRBJ2-1; D unresolved. This CDR3 spans 11 amino acids. Germline CDR1 GTSNPN, CDR2 SVGIG (reference sequence). The CDR3 loop is CAQSSYNEQFF. CDR3 DNA sequence: TGTGCTCAAAGCTCCTACAATGAGCAGTTCTTC.

This chain links TRBV28 with TRBJ2-1; D remains ambiguous. Trimming took off 2 bases at V and 9 bases at J, with 5 bases between the two ends. The CDR3 runs 11 residues. Per germline, CDR1 MDHEN and CDR2 SYDVKM. In DNA form, the CDR3 reads TGTGCCAGCAGTTTAGTTTCTGAGCAGTTCTTC. It specifies CASSLVSEQFF.

The table lists this clone with a few counts. The rearrangement uses TRBV15 and TRBJ2-3; TRBD2 matches at 10 bases. The trim removed 8 bases at V and 0 bases at J, leaving 2 bases unmatched. Germline CDR1 is LNHNV and CDR2 is YYDKDF (reference sequence). This CDR3 is built from 14 residues. The CDR3 loop reads CATASGSSTDTQYF. The DNA of the CDR3 is TGTGCCACCGCTAGCGGGAGTAGCACAGATACGCAGTATTTT.

In this sample, this clone turned up once. The gene calls are TRBV18 and TRBJ2-1; no reliable D call. Trimming removed 3 bases from V and 8 bases from J, with 8 bases in between. The CDR3 covers 12 residues. CDR1 and CDR2 (germline): KGHSH, LQKENI. CDR3 sequence: CASSPVAYEQFF. CDR3 sequence (DNA): TGTGCCAGCTCACCGGTGGCCTATGAGCAGTTCTTC.

This clone came up once. This is likely an artifact of a read error, given a far larger clone one base away. Within the sample, other DNA sequences also encode this same CDR3. The chain carries TRBV28 and TRBJ2-5; D not certain. The CDR3 extends over 11 amino acids. V lost 6 bases, J lost 5 bases, and 7 bases lay in between. The germline gives CDR1 MDHEN, CDR2 SYDVKM. The CDR3 here is CASSPRETQYF. The CDR3 nucleotides read TGTGCCAGCAGCCCACGGGAGACCCAGTACTTC.

On this clone itself: This sequence is one base from a far larger clone and is likely a read error. Other nucleotide sequences from this sample produce the same CDR3. This chain joins TRBV30 and TRBJ1-5; weak D call: TRBD1 (5 bases). CDR3 length equals 15 residues. Germline loops: CDR1 GTSNPN, CDR2 SVGIG (reference sequence). V was shortened by 2 bases and J by 0 bases, with 11 bases between the two germline ends. The CDR3 reads CAWSLTGPSNQPQHF. In DNA form, the CDR3 reads TGTGCCTGGAGTCTAACGGGGCCTAGCAATCAGCCCCAGCATTTT.